What follows describes a single T cell receptor (beta chain). Sample time point: newly diagnosed GD, antithyroid drugs for less than 3 months. PBMCs provided the RNA from which the TCR library was made. Building the TCR beta libraries relied on iRepertoire HTBI primers, and CDR3 regions underwent Arm-PCR. Using its own MiXCR run on the multiplex PCR reads, TCRdb lists one record per CDR3 protein. In the table there are about 420,000 distinct CDR3 sequences, approximately 16% of which are singletons. The data stem from a study of regulatory T cells in long-lasting Graves disease. Study-level information: Antithyroid drug use was under 3 months in newly diagnosed Graves' patients.

These data were also filed under a second study, of T cells in Graves' hyperthyroidism and ophthalmopathy.

The clonotype was recovered from a woman younger than 35 with Graves disease. The sequences come from peripheral blood mononuclear cells (PBMCs), collected at new diagnosis, from a patient treated with antithyroid drugs.

The CDR3 sequence: CSVEDVLRGHTEAFF. The DNA for the CDR3 is TGCAGCGTTGAAGATGTACTCCGGGGGCACACTGAAGCTTTCTTT. The V and J genes are TRBV29-1 and TRBJ1-1; D is possibly TRBD1 (6 bases). The CDR3 loop spans 15 amino acids. The germline V and J ends were trimmed by 0 bases and 3 bases, with 14 bases remaining between them. Germline assignment: CDR1 SQVTM and CDR2 ANQGSEA.